The rows below give T cell receptor beta chains drawn from one sample of a study of blood T cell repertoires in COVID-19. The table came from immunoSEQ multiplex PCR; TCRdb's copy has only in-frame clones and leaves some out. The table has some 350,000 clones, over 75% seen once. The sequencing sample was made of PBMCs or T cells enriched from blood (not recorded which). These receptors all stem from a woman aged 25 to 39 who had recovered from COVID-19. Each CDR3 is given with its conserved first and last residue. Fields, in order: D gene, clone size, CDR3 length, J gene, V gene, CDR3 DNA, CDR3 protein. The D gene is left open where the match is weak. Size is omitted from some rows. Given values are once, few, many or a class for expanded clones.

>NA|NA|16|TRBJ2-1|TRBV25-1
TGTGCCAGCAGTGCTAGACCAGGGAAGGGGTACAATGAGCAGTTCTTC
CASSARPGKGYNEQFF
>TRBD1|NA|13|TRBJ1-1|TRBV3-1/TRBV3-2
TGTGCCAGCAGCCAGGAGGTATGGACAGGTGCTTTCTTT
CASSQEVWTGAFF
>TRBD1|NA|16|TRBJ1-5|TRBV6-5
TGTGCCAGCAGTTTTACGGACGAGCAGGGGGACCAGCCCCAGCATTTT
CASSFTDEQGDQPQHF
>TRBD1|once|14|TRBJ1-1|TRBV5-6
TGTGCCAGCAGCTCGGACAGGGGAATCACTGAAGCTTTCTTT
CASSSDRGITEAFF
>NA|once|13|TRBJ1-1|TRBV27
TGTGCCAGTGGAGGGACCGCGAACACTGAAGCTTTCTTT
CASGGTANTEAFF
>TRBD2|NA|18|TRBJ2-1|TRBV7-2
TGTGCCAGCAGCTACCGGGAACTAGCGGGAGGATATTACAATGAGCAGTTCTTC
CASSYRELAGGYYNEQFF
>NA|NA|19|TRBJ2-6|TRBV9
TGTGCCAGCAGCGTAAGTCGGACGGACACCCTGGCGGGGGCCAACGTCCTGACTTTC
CASSVSRTDTLAGANVLTF
>NA|NA|18|TRBJ2-7|TRBV27
TGTGCCAGCAGTTTATACCGGACAGGAGGGCCCTCTTCCTACGAGCAGTACTTC
CASSLYRTGGPSSYEQYF
>NA|NA|14|TRBJ2-1|TRBV18
TGTGCCAGCTCACTAAGTGAGGGTAGGAGTGAGCAGTTCTTC
CASSLSEGRSEQFF
>TRBD1|NA|13|TRBJ1-1|TRBV19
TGTGCCAGTAGCCTGACAGGGTACACTGAAGCTTTCTTT
CASSLTGYTEAFF
>TRBD2|NA|15|TRBJ2-7|TRBV6-5
TGTGCCAGCAGTTCTACTAGCGGGGGACCCTACGAGCAGTACTTC
CASSSTSGGPYEQYF
>NA|NA|16|TRBJ2-7|TRBV28
TGTGCCAGCGCCCGCTATGGAAGGGGTGGATCCTACGAGCAGTACTTC
CASARYGRGGSYEQYF
>NA|NA|14|TRBJ2-7|TRBV6-6
TGTGCCAGCAGCCTACTCGACATTTCCTACGAGCAGTACTTC
CASSLLDISYEQYF
>NA|few|14|TRBJ1-2|TRBV2
TGTGCCAGCAGACAGTCAGCCGTTAACTATGGCTACACCTTC
CASRQSAVNYGYTF
>TRBD1|NA|12|TRBJ2-7|TRBV28
TGTGCCAGCACGGACAGGGTCCACGAGCAGTACTTC
CASTDRVHEQYF